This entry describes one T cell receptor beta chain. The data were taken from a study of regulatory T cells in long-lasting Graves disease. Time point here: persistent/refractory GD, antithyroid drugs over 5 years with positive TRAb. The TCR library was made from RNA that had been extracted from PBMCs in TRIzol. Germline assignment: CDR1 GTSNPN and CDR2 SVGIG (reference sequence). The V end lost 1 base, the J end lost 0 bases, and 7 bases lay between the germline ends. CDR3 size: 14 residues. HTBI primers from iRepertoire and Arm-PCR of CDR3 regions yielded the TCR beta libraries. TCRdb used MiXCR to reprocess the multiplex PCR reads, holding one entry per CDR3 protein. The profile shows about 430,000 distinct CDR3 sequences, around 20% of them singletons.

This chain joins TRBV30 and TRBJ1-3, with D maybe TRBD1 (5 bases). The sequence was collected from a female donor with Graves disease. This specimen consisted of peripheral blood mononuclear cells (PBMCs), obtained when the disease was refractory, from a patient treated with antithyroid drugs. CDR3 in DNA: TGTGCCTGGAGTGGGGGCAGCTCTGGAAACACCATATATTTT. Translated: CAWSGGSSGNTIYF.